Given below is one T cell receptor beta chain in context. This clone was counted only a few times. The antigen this receptor binds is unknown. No quality values exist for individual bases; no much larger clone is one base distant. In total, just over 650 healthy bone marrow donors made up the cohort. At the time of sampling, every cohort member was nominally healthy, though immune exposures that went unrecorded were likely present. The donor tested CMV seronegative, placing the donor among the approximately 400 seronegative members of the cohort. Each donor provided a peripheral blood sample, and peripheral blood mononuclear cells were used for TCR beta sequencing. Genomic DNA was extracted from the blood cell samples with the Qiagen DNeasy Blood Extraction Kit. The data are from a study of cytomegalovirus exposure and HLA in healthy donors (dated by TCRdb to the late 2010s). Concerning the study at large: According to an earlier analysis of 587 of the donors, about 190 million T cells yielded 90 million to 130 million unique TCR beta sequences and 276 Gb of sequence data. About 280 gigabases of sequencing data and 75 million to 85 million unique TCR sequences made up an early release that covered some 640 HLA-typed donors. The genetic ancestry cluster associated with self-reported Caucasian donors included approximately 85% of the roughly 400 genotyped donors. The aim of the study was to test whether cataloging public T cell receptors could identify signatures of past pathogen exposure. Using immunosequencing, the study profiled T cell repertoires from fewer than 850 subjects and related those repertoires to cytomegalovirus serostatus. Besides the first cohort of roughly 700 subjects, a separate validation cohort made up of some 110 different subjects was used. To predict cytomegalovirus infection status, the study combined high-throughput TCR immunosequencing, statistical association of individual TCRs with disease status, and machine learning. A later analysis re-analyzed previously published TCR beta repertoires from about 600 donors and added high-resolution HLA genotyping to study TCR occurrence patterns. The later analysis used no new phenotypic data to find candidate immune exposures, relying instead on TCR beta sequences and their occurrence across donors. An earlier analysis of some 500 of the donors used high-throughput TCR beta sequencing to judge whether each TCR beta V gene segment behaved as functional or pseudogenic. Donor age, sex, ethnicity and CMV serostatus were compiled alongside the repertoire data. A later genetic analysis took genome-wide SNP genotypes for about 55% of the 666 donors and used that subset as a discovery cohort. Every discovery cohort repertoire had been produced on one sequencing platform. Class I and class II HLA loci were covered by the typing at four-digit resolution. The number of donors typed differed by locus, with roughly 629-640 for A, B, C, DRB1 and DQB1, more than 500 for DQA1, over 600 for DPA1, and 472 for DPB1. About five DR-DQ haplotypes were treated as single units for association and clustering because of strong linkage in the cohort. Across around 400 genotyped donors of the cohort, an average of approximately 240,000 unique TCR beta nucleotide sequences per donor were sequenced, and around 19% of those sequences were non-productive. Broad study findings and their caveats: Presence/absence analyses assumed roughly uniform sequencing depth across donors, an assumption that may not hold. Broadly in line with IMGT annotations, most TCR beta V segments showed up in productive rearrangements about 87% or about 30% of the time in an earlier analysis of several hundred of the donors. The cohort was sequenced for TCR beta chains only, and without alpha or paired-chain data the features that could be detected were limited. In a later analysis, TCR association rates were found to vary across HLA loci, with the most associated TCRs seen for DRB1 alleles and the fewest for HLA-C alleles. In a later genetic analysis, a missense DCLRE1C variant was associated with V-gene and J-gene trimming of TCR beta chains, and the association was replicated in an independent cohort. Compared with the roughly 710-donor mean, donors in an Asian-associated ancestry cluster had fewer N-insertions in productive TCRs, according to a later genetic analysis. Because counts were too low, approximately 15 rarely observed V segments, including chromosome 9 orphons, were excluded from the earlier analysis of 587 of the donors. According to the authors, the approach could potentially be generalized to other disease states and immunological phenotypes. A few of the identified cytomegalovirus-associated TCR beta chains were confirmed in vitro to be specific for cytomegalovirus antigens. A further reported finding was that TCR beta sequences accurately predicted the HLA-A and HLA-B alleles for most subjects in the first cohort. For the cohort, immune exposure information was limited to CMV serostatus. When HLA alleles, especially DR and DQ, strongly co-occurred, TCR associations were difficult to assign to individual alleles. A total of some 180 TCR beta chains were listed by the study as associated with cytomegalovirus. A later analysis found that most CMV-associated TCR beta chains appeared HLA-restricted, with HLA associations seemingly driven largely by CMV exposure. Correlated functional status among segregating V segments might be attributable to linkage disequilibrium, but an unknown experimental factor could not be ruled out. While some public TCRs were present in many individuals, most TCR sequences turned up only very rarely across donors. At a false discovery rate of 0.05, a later analysis linked under 20,000 TCR beta sequences to specific HLA alleles. A cluster of highly shared sequence variants was judged likely to represent a technical artifact of the sequencing pipeline. A later analysis found that HLA-associated TCR beta chains were more clonally expanded and had lower generation probabilities than equally common non-associated chains. Because some donors lacked HLA typing at each locus, the association tests relied only on the typed subset. A later analysis reported that several top co-occurrence clusters appeared linked to parvovirus B19, influenza, CMV and Epstein-Barr virus. The classifier was reported to diagnose cytomegalovirus status with high specificity and sensitivity in both the original and validation cohorts. The 87-base-pair reads could not distinguish some IMGT-functional V segments, including TRBV6-2 and TRBV6-3, so those segments were excluded.

Library construction relied on the immunoSEQ multiplex PCR assay. For the multiplex PCR, a mixture combining 60 forward primers for TCR Vbeta segments and 13 reverse primers for TCR Jbeta segments was used. A multiplex PCR assay on genomic DNA amplified the CDR3 region of rearranged TCR beta genes. On the Illumina HiSeq System, the amplified TCR beta libraries were sequenced as 87-base-pair reads. In the source study's methods: In a later analysis, roughly 80 million unique TCR beta chains were counted across the roughly 610 repertoires, and around 10 million of these chains were shared by at least two donors. A nearest-neighbor algorithm error-corrected the raw reads and collapsed the reads into unique sequences, merging closely related sequences to remove PCR and sequencing errors. To assign V, D and J gene segments, CDR3 sequences were aligned to IMGT reference sequences. Each retained sequence needed at least a six-nucleotide match to both a V gene segment and a J gene segment. Rearrangements were called productive when the CDR3 lacked stop codons and stayed in frame with V and J; all others were non-productive. CDR3 was defined by IMGT convention, running from the second conserved V-encoded cysteine to the conserved J-encoded phenylalanine. In an earlier analysis of more than 550 of the donors, sequences lacking an unambiguous match to a single V gene segment were excluded. An earlier analysis of over 450 of the donors classified V segments as functional when productive rearrangements were above 56.7% and as segregating when the standard deviation between donors was above 5%. A statistical classification framework was built to diagnose cytomegalovirus status from the catalog of TCR beta chain sequences. In a later analysis, TCR nucleotide sequences were compared against IMGT/GENE-DB human TR gene sequences so that V and J genes could be assigned. The TCRdist pipeline was used in a later analysis to assign CDR3 sequences and most-parsimonious VDJ recombination scenarios. In a later analysis, each TCR beta chain was defined by its CDR3 amino acid sequence together with its V-gene family, and reads without a unique V-gene family were excluded. A later analysis removed 450 to 600 highly shared, low-generation-probability nucleotide sequences to deal with suspected cross-contamination and a sequencing artifact. In a later analysis, a clonal expansion index for each public chain was calculated from normalized within-repertoire ranks of inferred template counts. In a later analysis, generation probabilities were computed with a VDJ recombination model fitted to out-of-frame rearrangements, and the resulting probabilities were checked against IGoR. In a later analysis, hypergeometric tests were used to score TCR-TCR, TCR-HLA and TCR-CMV co-occurrence, with a repertoire-size bias correction applied to TCR pairs. A later analysis estimated false discovery rates by permuting HLA or CMV assignments 20 times. In a later analysis, co-occurring TCRs were grouped using DBSCAN, and TCRdist sequence similarity was added for clustering within HLA-allele-positive subsets. Repertoires with fewer than 30,000 or more than 120,000 public chains were left out of co-occurrence clustering, as were about 5 repertoires with anomalous nucleotide sharing. This immuneACCESS table, as held by TCRdb, lists in-frame sequences with V and J called but not all clones. Of the missing ones, under half trace to an unresolved V gene in checked studies; the others have no known cause. V and J calls plus clone size are reproduced from that table; the DNA served to infer D and trimming. For this sample the table gives fewer than 250,000 clones, of which about 90% were detected only once. Together, the top ten hold around 0.98% of the sample.

Taken from cysteine to phenylalanine, the CDR3 has 16 residues. Only the CDR3 DNA is retained, 48 bases long and in frame from the first base. The germline V and J ends show losses of 2 bases and 6 bases respectively, and no gene match explains 9 bases of the junction. The germline V gene specifies MNHEY as CDR1 and SVGAGI as CDR2. The sequence links TRBV6-5 to TRBJ2-3; 9 bases in the middle match TRBD2. This sequence originates from a boy aged 2-9 years in good health and CMV-seronegative. Sequencing used PBMCs. Here the CDR3 is given as CASSYVVAGGFDTQYF. The bases are TGTGCCAGCAGTTACGTAGTGGCGGGGGGGTTCGATACGCAGTATTTT.